Following are 15 T cell receptor beta chains from one sample sequenced in a study of blood T cell repertoires in COVID-19. Clones were sequenced by immunoSEQ multiplex PCR, and TCRdb holds only the in-frame ones, with some missing. Of roughly 410,000 clones in the sample, about 91% were seen once. Material: peripheral blood. All receptors derive from a woman in her forties with COVID-19, enrolled during active disease.

The chain employs TRBV25-1 and TRBJ1-2; D is undetermined. Germline V gene data show CDR1 as MGHDK and CDR2 as SYGVNS. Trimming stripped 1 base from V and 4 bases from J, with 19 bases between. The CDR3 extends over 17 amino acids. The CDR3 region is CASSEWSQMAQTYGYTF. In nucleotides, the CDR3 is TGTGCCAGCAGTGAATGGTCTCAAATGGCACAGACCTATGGCTACACCTTC.

The chain is built from TRBV27 and TRBJ1-2; D is possibly TRBD1 (6 bases). Germline V gives CDR1 MNHEY, CDR2 SMNVEV (reference sequence). The V end lost 6 bases, the J end lost 5 bases, and 13 bases lay between the germline ends. The length of the CDR3 is 13 residues. The CDR3 is CASSPDRVYGYTF. The CDR3 nucleotides read TGTGCCAGCAGCCCGGACAGAGTTTATGGCTACACCTTC.

The chain uses TRBV28 and TRBJ1-2; 7 nucleotides match TRBD1. The V gene end was trimmed by 1 base and the J gene end by 5 bases; junction bases not matched to a gene: 7. Germline V CDR1 and CDR2: MDHEN, SYDVKM. This CDR3 is 15 amino acids long. CDR3 amino acids: CASSLSGRGVYGYTF. The CDR3 region has the DNA TGTGCCAGCAGTTTATCGGGCAGGGGGGTGTATGGCTACACCTTC.

The chain couples TRBV5-5 to TRBJ2-5; 9 bases map to TRBD1. The CDR3 runs to 15 residues. The V gene end was trimmed by 2 bases and the J gene end by 4 bases; junction bases not matched to a gene: 6. Germline V gene lookup returns CDR1 SGHKS and CDR2 YYEKEE (reference sequence). The CDR3 nucleotides read TGTGCCAGCAGCTTTCGGACAGGGGTGGGAGAGACCCAGTACTTC. This sequence encodes CASSFRTGVGETQYF.

To note about this clone: Other DNA sequences in the same sample also yield this CDR3. The chain carries TRBV30 and TRBJ2-5; a weak D match, TRBD2 (7 bases). The CDR3 runs 12 residues. Per germline, CDR1 GTSNPN and CDR2 SVGIG (reference sequence). Trimming stripped 3 bases from V and 4 bases from J, with 9 bases between. The CDR3 loop reads CAWSGGRETQYF. In nucleotides, the CDR3 is TGTGCCTGGAGCGGGGGGCGAGAGACCCAGTACTTC.

The V gene is TRBV6-2 or TRBV6-3, the J gene TRBJ1-2; D not resolved. The CDR3 totals 19 residues. The germline CDR1 and CDR2 sequences are MNHEY and SVGEGT. V was trimmed by 5 bases and J by 0 bases, leaving 25 bases between them. For the CDR3, the DNA is TGTGCCAGCAGTCAATTTCGCGGAGTCCTTCACACCGCTAACTATGGCTACACCTTC. It encodes CASSQFRGVLHTANYGYTF.

The V call is TRBV12-3 or TRBV12-4, the J call TRBJ1-1; 7 bases fit TRBD1. V trimming: 6 bases; J trimming: 6 bases; junction bases outside the gene matches: 7. The CDR3 spans 13 residues. The chain's CDR3 is CASRPGQLSEAFF. Here the CDR3 DNA reads TGTGCCAGCAGACCGGGACAGCTCTCTGAAGCTTTCTTT.

This chain uses TRBV5-5 with TRBJ1-6; no firm D call. Trimming cost V 4 bases and J 7 bases, with 6 bases left between them. There are 12 residues in the CDR3. Germline V gene lookup returns CDR1 SGHKS and CDR2 YYEKEE (reference sequence). CDR3 region: CASSRVNSPLHF. CDR3 DNA sequence: TGTGCCAGCAGCCGGGTAAATTCACCCCTCCACTTT.

The chain joins TRBV27 to TRBJ1-4; TRBD1 matches at 7 bases. J was trimmed by 5 bases and V by 6 bases; bases with no gene match: 9. Germline CDR1 reads MNHEY; CDR2 reads SMNVEV (reference sequence). The CDR3 totals 15 residues. The CDR3 is CASSLLTGVNEKLFF. The CDR3 bases are TGTGCCAGCAGCCTTCTCACAGGGGTGAATGAAAAACTGTTTTTT.

The CDR3 coding sequence is TGTGCCAGCGGGTATAGAGGGAGACACGATTCTGGGGCCAACGTCCTGACTTTC. This sequence encodes CASGYRGRHDSGANVLTF. The chain recombines TRBV18 with TRBJ2-6, with D possibly matching TRBD2 (5 bases). The CDR3 is made up of 18 amino acids. Trimming cost V 8 bases and J 1 base, with 21 bases left between them. Germline CDR1 KGHSH, CDR2 LQKENI.

This clone was seen just once. The chain has TRBV18 and TRBJ1-5, with TRBD1 identical over 9 bases. This CDR3 is 15 amino acids long. J gave up 7 bases and V 6 bases, and 10 bases lay outside the gene matches. Germline CDR1 is KGHSH and CDR2 is LQKENI. Written as DNA, the CDR3 is TGTGCCAGCTCCCGGGACAGGGCCGTTCCGCAGCCCCAGCATTTT. The encoded protein is CASSRDRAVPQPQHF.

This chain uses TRBV13 with TRBJ2-3; TRBD2 aligns across 11 bases. Germline trimming cut 5 bases from V and 6 bases from J; bases unmatched to any gene: 7. Looked up from germline, CDR1 is PRHDT and CDR2 is FYEKMQ (reference sequence). This CDR3 comprises 15 residues. CDR3 amino acids: CASSRSGGGVDTQYF. In nucleotides, the CDR3 is TGTGCCAGCAGCCGTAGCGGGGGGGGCGTTGATACGCAGTATTTT.

The chain carries TRBV2 and TRBJ2-2; D might be TRBD1 (6 bases). Trimming took 9 bases from V and 0 from J, leaving 17 bases between them. This CDR3 has 16 amino acids. Germline V gene sequence: CDR1 SNHLY, CDR2 FYNNEI. The CDR3 reads CARQGRRFANTGELFF. The DNA for the CDR3 is TGTGCCAGGCAGGGGCGAAGGTTCGCGAACACCGGGGAGCTGTTTTTT.

The V gene is TRBV27, the J gene TRBJ2-1, with TRBD2 identical over 7 bases. The V gene end was trimmed by 5 bases and the J gene end by 4 bases; junction bases not matched to a gene: 8. Looked up from germline, CDR1 is MNHEY and CDR2 is SMNVEV (reference sequence). The CDR3 is 15 residues long. The CDR3 nucleotides read TGTGCCAGCAGTCCCTCCAAGCGGGGTTACAATGAGCAGTTCTTC. It translates to CASSPSKRGYNEQFF.

V gene TRBV5-6 combines with J gene TRBJ1-5; TRBD1 matches at 8 bases. Germline trimming cut 4 bases from V and 8 bases from J; bases unmatched to any gene: 14. The CDR3 length is 16 residues. Germline values: CDR1 SGHDT, CDR2 YYEEEE. The DNA for the CDR3 is TGTGCCAGCAGCCTAGGACAGGGCAATGGACTGGAGCCCCAGCATTTT. Protein product: CASSLGQGNGLEPQHF.